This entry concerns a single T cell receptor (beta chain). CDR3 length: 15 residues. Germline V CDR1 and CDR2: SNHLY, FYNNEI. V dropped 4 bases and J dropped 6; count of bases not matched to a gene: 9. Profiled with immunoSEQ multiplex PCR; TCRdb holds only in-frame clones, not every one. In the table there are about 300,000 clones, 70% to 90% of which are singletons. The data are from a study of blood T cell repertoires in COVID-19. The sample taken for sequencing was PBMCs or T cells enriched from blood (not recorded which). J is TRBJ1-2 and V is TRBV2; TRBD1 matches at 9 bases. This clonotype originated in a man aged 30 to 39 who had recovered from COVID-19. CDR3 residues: CASSVLTGGMDGYTF. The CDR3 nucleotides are TGTGCCAGCAGTGTTCTAACAGGGGGCATGGATGGCTACACCTTC.